The 22 T cell receptor beta chains below were found in one sample sequenced in a study of blood T cell repertoires in COVID-19 (dated by TCRdb to about 2020). The method was the immunoSEQ multiplex PCR assay. TCRdb took this table from immuneACCESS and kept in-frame rearrangements with V and J called. Such tables lack part of the clones; where checked against another copy, unresolved V genes explain under half of the gap, and the rest is unexplained. Present in this sample are roughly 200,000 clones, 85% of which were seen just once. The ten largest clonotypes hold roughly 5% of the sample. The sequenced sample was peripheral blood. The receptors come from a woman aged 80 or older with acute or convalescent COVID-19.

This chain links TRBV10-2 with TRBJ2-7; a possible D gene is TRBD2 (5 bases). Looked up from germline, CDR1 is WSHSY and CDR2 is SAAADI. CDR3 length: 16 residues. The germline V and J ends were trimmed by 6 bases and 7 bases, with 25 bases remaining between them. DNA of the CDR3: TGCGCCAGCAGCGGATTTAAGGACTTAATTAGGGAAGAGCAGTACTTC. Translation gives CASSGFKDLIREEQYF.

V is TRBV5-1 and J is TRBJ2-1, with TRBD2 identical over 10 bases. The CDR3 extends over 17 amino acids. Germline values: CDR1 SGHRS, CDR2 YFSETQ. J was trimmed by 5 bases and V by 3 bases; bases with no gene match: 11. The CDR3 protein is CASSSSPAGGPNNEQFF. CDR3 DNA: TGCGCCAGCAGCTCCTCCCCAGCGGGAGGGCCAAACAATGAGCAGTTCTTC.

CDR3 region: CASSIPKVLREGYTF. The CDR3 nucleotides are TGTGCCAGCAGCATCCCGAAAGTACTTCGCGAGGGCTACACCTTC. The V gene is TRBV21-1, the J gene TRBJ1-2. TRBV21-1 is reported as a pseudogene. The CDR3 extends over 15 amino acids.

This clone was counted a single time. The chain uses TRBV11-2 and TRBJ2-5, with TRBD1 identical over 8 bases. V lost 5 bases, J lost 5 bases, and 10 bases stayed unmatched. The germline V gene encodes CDR1 SGHAT and CDR2 FQNNGV. CDR3 length equals 15 residues. CDR3 in amino acids: CASSLDRDLWETQYF. The CDR3 nucleotides are TGTGCCAGCAGCCTGGACAGGGATCTTTGGGAGACCCAGTACTTC.

This clone was recorded many times. The J gene is TRBJ2-7, the V gene TRBV13, with D perhaps matching TRBD2 (5 bases). Trimming stripped 5 bases from V and 5 bases from J, with 16 bases between. This CDR3 has 14 residues. Germline lookup yields CDR1 PRHDT and CDR2 FYEKMQ (reference sequence). CDR3 in DNA: TGTGCCAGCAGCGCTTACCTAGCTGCCCACGAGCAGTACTTC. This codes for CASSAYLAAHEQYF.

The V and J genes are TRBV2 and TRBJ1-1; D gene unclear. The germline gives CDR1 SNHLY, CDR2 FYNNEI. Trimming shortened V by 7 bases and J by 3 bases, and 9 bases separated the two germline ends. The length of the CDR3 is 12 residues. CDR3: CASKEVYTEAFF. CDR3 in DNA: TGTGCCAGCAAGGAGGTCTACACTGAAGCTTTCTTT.

CDR3 sequence reads: CASSPGVSSYEQYF. In DNA form, the CDR3 reads TGTGCCAGCAGCCCCGGGGTTAGCTCCTACGAGCAGTACTTC. The rearrangement joins TRBV11-2 to TRBJ2-7; a possible D gene is TRBD2 (5 bases). The CDR3 has 14 amino acids. Trimming removed 5 bases at V and 0 bases at J, with 11 bases between. The V gene's germline CDR1 is SGHAT and CDR2 FQNNGV.

The chain is built from TRBV18 and TRBJ2-7; tentative D call: TRBD1 (5 bases). The germline V gene encodes CDR1 KGHSH and CDR2 LQKENI. The CDR3 runs to 14 residues. Trimming left V 3 bases short and J 4 bases short, with 13 bases between. This CDR3 is CASSPELGPYEQYF. CDR3 DNA sequence: TGTGCCAGCTCACCCGAACTGGGGCCATACGAGCAGTACTTC.

The rearrangement uses TRBV10-2 and TRBJ2-3; D is possibly TRBD2 (6 bases). The CDR3 consists of 16 residues. Germline V gives CDR1 WSHSY, CDR2 SAAADI. The V gene lost 3 bases and the J gene lost 3 bases, with 16 bases spanning the gap. CDR3 sequence reads: CASSDAGNPRTDTQYF. For the CDR3, the DNA is TGCGCCAGCAGTGATGCGGGAAACCCTCGTACAGATACGCAGTATTTT.

V is TRBV4-2 and J is TRBJ2-1; TRBD1 aligns across 8 bases. Per the germline V gene, CDR1 is LGHNA and CDR2 is YNFKEQ. V lost 1 base and J lost 3; bases outside the gene matches: 8. The CDR3 contains 17 residues. The CDR3 coding sequence is TGTGCCAGCAGCCAAGTTCCAGGGGGCGTCTTCTACAATGAGCAGTTCTTC. Protein: CASSQVPGGVFYNEQFF.

This clone was picked up a small number of times. This rearrangement joins TRBV28 to TRBJ2-3, with 8 nucleotides matching TRBD2. V trimming: 2 bases; J trimming: 0 bases; junction bases outside the gene matches: 13. This CDR3 has 19 amino acids. In germline, CDR1 is MDHEN, CDR2 SYDVKM. The CDR3 DNA reads TGTGCCAGCAGTTTAAGGGCGCGGGAGGCACTCTCTAGCACAGATACGCAGTATTTT. Its protein is CASSLRAREALSSTDTQYF.

The chain links TRBV15 to TRBJ2-1; TRBD2 agrees at 16 bases. This CDR3 spans 17 amino acids. The germline V gene encodes CDR1 LNHNV and CDR2 YYDKDF (reference sequence). V shed 4 bases, J shed 7 bases, and the junction held 7 bases outside the gene matches. CDR3: CATSNSMGLAGGNEQFF. The CDR3 nucleotides are TGTGCCACCAGCAATTCAATGGGACTAGCGGGAGGGAATGAGCAGTTCTTC. Variable domain in full (rest from reference TRBV15 and TRBJ2-1): DAMVIQNPRYQVTQFGKPVTLSCSQTLNHNVMYWYQQKSSQAPKLLFHYYDKDFNNEADTPDNFQSRRPNTSFCFLDIRSPGLGDTAMYLCATSNSMGLAGGNEQFFGPGTRLTVL.

The rearrangement links TRBV7-9 to TRBJ1-5, with D perhaps matching TRBD1 (5 bases). Germline V gene sequence: CDR1 SEHNR, CDR2 FQNEAQ (reference sequence). V was cut by 5 bases and J by 1 base, with 15 bases left in between. CDR3 size: 16 residues. In DNA form, the CDR3 reads TGTGCCAGCAGCCGAGAATGGGGCAGAAGCAATCAGCCCCAGCATTTT. Residues: CASSREWGRSNQPQHF.

This clone was seen once. DNA of the CDR3: TGTGCCAGCAGTCGTTCCGGGACAGGGAGTGAAAAACTGTTTTTT. This translates into CASSRSGTGSEKLFF. This chain joins TRBV4-2 and TRBJ1-4; TRBD1 agrees at 9 bases. Trimming cost V 6 bases and J 7 bases; bases outside gene matches: 9. The CDR3 sequence is 15 residues long. The germline V gene encodes CDR1 LGHNA and CDR2 YNFKEQ.

The chain uses TRBV18 and TRBJ1-4; 7 bases agree with TRBD1. The CDR3 covers 18 residues. V lost 2 bases to trimming and J lost 8 bases; unmatched junction nucleotides: 17. Germline CDR1 is KGHSH and CDR2 is LQKENI. The CDR3 sequence is CASSPSIRTGLAGEKLFF. The CDR3 nucleotides are TGTGCCAGCTCACCATCGATTAGGACAGGACTCGCCGGGGAAAAACTGTTTTTT.

V and J are TRBV28 and TRBJ1-2, with 7 nucleotides matching TRBD1. V trimming: 6 bases; J trimming: 4 bases; junction bases outside the gene matches: 8. The germline gives CDR1 MDHEN, CDR2 SYDVKM. This CDR3 comprises 14 residues. The CDR3 sequence is CASRPDRVGYGYTF. CDR3 nucleotides: TGTGCCAGCAGACCCGACAGGGTCGGCTATGGCTACACCTTC.

The chain has TRBV10-3 and TRBJ2-1, with a possible D match to TRBD1 (5 bases). The germline V and J ends were trimmed by 0 bases and 7 bases, with 13 bases remaining between them. The germline CDR1 and CDR2 sequences are ENHRY and SYGVKD. The CDR3 extends over 15 amino acids. Here the CDR3 reads CAISESWGGDNEQFF. CDR3 bases: TGTGCCATCAGTGAGTCATGGGGCGGAGATAATGAGCAGTTCTTC.

The genes are TRBV3-1 (or the pseudogene TRBV3-2) and TRBJ2-7; 10 bases align to TRBD2. CDR1 and CDR2 (germline): LGHDT, YNNKEL (reference sequence). The CDR3 is 16 residues long. V trimming: 3 bases; J trimming: 4 bases; junction bases outside the gene matches: 9. The CDR3 nucleotides are TGTGCCAGCAGCCATTCACCTAGCGGGAGTTTATACGAGCAGTACTTC. Protein: CASSHSPSGSLYEQYF.

This clone showed up many times. This chain links TRBV27 with TRBJ2-3; 11 bases map to TRBD2. This CDR3 is built from 15 residues. CDR1 MNHEY and CDR2 SMNVEV come from the germline V gene (reference sequence). V gave up 5 bases and J gave up 3 bases; unmatched junction bases: 4. CDR3 sequence reads: CASSVTSGRTDTQYF. The CDR3 coding sequence is TGTGCCAGCAGTGTAACTAGCGGGAGAACAGATACGCAGTATTTT.

This clone was detected only a few times. This sequence joins TRBV6-5 and TRBJ1-1; a possible D gene is TRBD1 (5 bases). Germline V gene lookup returns CDR1 MNHEY and CDR2 SVGAGI. V was shortened by 2 bases and J by 2 bases, with 6 bases between the two germline ends. This CDR3 has 13 residues. CDR3 nucleotide sequence: TGTGCCAGCAGTTACAGGGGCAACACTGAAGCTTTCTTT. Its protein is CASSYRGNTEAFF.

The chain is built from TRBV6-5 and TRBJ1-2; weak D call: TRBD1 (5 bases). Germline CDR1 is MNHEY and CDR2 is SVGAGI. The CDR3 is made up of 14 amino acids. The V and J ends lost 7 bases and 3 bases respectively, with 15 bases between them. In nucleotides, the CDR3 is TGTGCCAGCACTAAGGACACATACGACTATGGCTACACCTTC. It encodes CASTKDTYDYGYTF.

This clone appeared once. This rearrangement joins TRBV6-2 or TRBV6-3 to TRBJ2-2; possibly TRBD2 for D (5 bases). Germline V gene data show CDR1 as MNHEY and CDR2 as SVGEGT. V was pared by 3 bases and J by 5 bases, with 13 bases between. The CDR3 is made up of 15 amino acids. This CDR3 is CASSYSRRGTGELFF. The CDR3, as DNA: TGTGCCAGCAGTTATTCACGCCGAGGGACCGGGGAGCTGTTTTTT.